The TCR beta chain under discussion was sequenced for a study of blood T cell repertoires in COVID-19. Profiling relied on immunoSEQ multiplex PCR, and the TCRdb table lists in-frame clones only, not all of them. This table holds more than 150,000 clones, 80% found once. The CDR3 length is 20 residues. Germline trimming cut 3 bases from V and 5 bases from J; bases unmatched to any gene: 16. The V gene's germline CDR1 is MNHEY and CDR2 SMNVEV (reference sequence). Sequencing used peripheral blood. The source is a man in his sixties with acute or convalescent COVID-19. The rearrangement links TRBV27 to TRBJ1-6; 10 nucleotides match TRBD1. CDR3 protein: CASSFSGQGRHLKDNSPLHF. The DNA for the CDR3 is TGTGCCAGCAGTTTCTCGGGACAGGGGCGACATCTAAAAGATAATTCACCCCTCCACTTT.